This entry lists 16 T cell receptor beta chains sequenced from one sample in a study of Graves' ophthalmopathy and Graves' hyperthyroidism. TCR beta CDR3 amplification used RNA transcripts. HTBI primers primed a first-round RT-PCR, and a second-round multiplex PCR followed. TCRdb re-derived calls from the multiplex PCR reads in MiXCR, one entry per CDR3 protein. The sample has over a million distinct CDR3 sequences, less than 45% seen once. Sequenced material: peripheral blood or thyroid tissue (not recorded which). These TCRs come from an adult man with Graves' hyperthyroidism.

This clonotype was observed a handful of times. The chain combines TRBV6-5 with TRBJ1-1; D is unclear. CDR1 and CDR2 from the germline V gene are MNHEY and SVGAGI. The CDR3 length is 13 residues. V lost 6 bases, J lost 0 bases, and 8 bases lay in between. The CDR3 region is CASRQTLNTEAFF. The CDR3 DNA sequence: TGTGCCAGCAGACAGACTTTGAACACTGAAGCTTTCTTT.

The chain couples TRBV29-1 to TRBJ2-6; maybe TRBD1 (6 bases). The CDR3 runs 12 residues. V shed 1 base and J shed 18 bases, with 16 bases lying between them. The germline V gene encodes CDR1 SQVTM and CDR2 ANQGSEA. The CDR3 DNA is TGCAGCGTTGAAGTCAGGGGCGAGGCGGCGACTTTC. Residues: CSVEVRGEAATF.

This clonotype was seen ten or more times. The genes are TRBV20-1 and TRBJ2-2, with TRBD2 as a possible D gene (6 bases). The V end was cut by 7 bases, the J end by 3 bases, with 12 bases between. The CDR3 covers 13 residues. The germline V gene encodes CDR1 DFQATT and CDR2 SNEGSKA (reference sequence). CDR3 coding DNA: TGCAGTGGGAGGGACGGTGACACCGGGGAGCTGTTTTTT. Translating gives CSGRDGDTGELFF.

Note on this clonotype: No conserved phenylalanine or tryptophan is present at the end of the CDR3, so a read error is the likely explanation. The rearrangement uses TRBV5-1 and TRBJ1-1; D is uncertain. Germline V gives CDR1 SGHRS, CDR2 YFSETQ. This CDR3 is built from 14 residues. Trimming pared 2 bases from V and 1 base from J, leaving 9 bases between. The CDR3 protein is CASSFGLGNTEAFS. As DNA, the CDR3 is TGCGCCAGCAGCTTCGGGCTCGGGAACACTGAAGCTTTCTCT.

This clonotype was counted a few times. This may come from a read error, since a much larger clone is one base off. This chain uses TRBV7-9 with TRBJ2-7, with a weak D call TRBD2 (5 bases). This CDR3 contains 13 residues. CDR1 and CDR2 from the germline V gene are SEHNR and FQNEAQ (reference sequence). V gave up 2 bases and J gave up 6 bases, with 11 bases separating them. DNA of the CDR3: TGTGCCAGCAGCTTATGTAGCGAGGGCGAGCAGTACTTC. Residues: CASSLCSEGEQYF.

This sequence joins TRBV29-1 and TRBJ1-1; TRBD1 aligns across 8 bases. The germline V gene encodes CDR1 SQVTM and CDR2 ANQGSEA. The J segment lost 1 base and the V segment lost 5 bases, leaving 6 bases of the junction unmatched. The CDR3 has 14 amino acids. CDR3 nucleotide sequence: TGCAGCGTTTTAACAGGGGGTAGGAACACTGAAGCTTTCTTT. Its translation: CSVLTGGRNTEAFF.

This clonotype was picked up many times. The V gene is TRBV20-1, the J gene TRBJ2-5; D not resolved. The V gene lost 2 bases and the J gene lost 5 bases, with 12 bases spanning the gap. Germline lookup yields CDR1 DFQATT and CDR2 SNEGSKA (reference sequence). This CDR3 is 13 amino acids long. CDR3 protein: CSARLGLPETQYF. The CDR3 DNA sequence: TGCAGTGCTAGACTAGGGTTGCCGGAGACCCAGTACTTC.

On this clonotype itself: This clone may be a read error of a much larger clone one base away. The rearrangement joins TRBV14 to TRBJ1-2; D uncertain. The CDR3 contains 15 residues. In germline, CDR1 is SGHDN, CDR2 FVKESK. Between the trimmed V and J ends, which lost 1 base and 0 bases, there was a span of 9 bases. The CDR3 loop reads CASSQGPTPNYGYTF. The CDR3 DNA reads as TGTGCCAGCAGCCAAGGACCAACTCCTAACTATGGCTACACCTTC. Full variable domain (rest looked up from reference TRBV14 and TRBJ1-2): EAGVTQFPSHSVIEKGQTVTLRCDPISGHDNLYWYRRVMGKEIKFLLHFVKESKQDESGMPNNRFLAERTGGTYSTLKVQPAELEDSGVYFCASSQGPTPNYGYTFGSGTRLTVV.

This clonotype was counted a few times. A read error may explain this, as a much larger clone is one base away. The chain combines TRBV7-9 with TRBJ1-2; the D is unclear. This CDR3 is 13 amino acids long. In germline, CDR1 is SEHNR, CDR2 FQNEAQ (reference sequence). In nucleotides, the CDR3 is TGTGCCAGCAGCCCGGTCAGAGGAGGTGGCCACACCTTC. Protein sequence: CASSPVRGGGHTF.

This clonotype was detected ten times or more. The rearrangement links TRBV2 to TRBJ2-5, with a tentative D call TRBD2 (6 bases). This CDR3 region has 13 residues. Trimming left V 6 bases short and J 6 bases short, with 14 bases between. CDR1 and CDR2 (germline): SNHLY, FYNNEI. CDR3: CASSAGPLKTQYF. Written as DNA, the CDR3 is TGTGCCAGCAGCGCGGGACCCCTGAAGACCCAGTACTTC.

This chain uses TRBV15 with TRBJ2-5; possibly TRBD2 for D (6 bases). Germline V gives CDR1 LNHNV, CDR2 YYDKDF (reference sequence). The CDR3 is made up of 18 amino acids. V lost 3 bases and J 4 bases, leaving 24 bases between the germline ends. DNA for the CDR3: TGTGCCACCAGCAGCCAACCCCCCCCCGGCCCGGAGGGAGAGACCCAGTACTTC. Translated: CATSSQPPPGPEGETQYF.

This chain links TRBV4-1 with TRBJ1-4, with TRBD1 identical over 7 bases. V trimming: 2 bases; J trimming: 8 bases; junction bases outside the gene matches: 17. This CDR3 has 18 residues. CDR1 is MGHRA and CDR2 is YSYEKL in the germline V gene. CDR3 amino acids: CASSQPGGTQPLGEKLFF. The DNA for the CDR3 is TGCGCCAGCAGCCAACCAGGGGGGACTCAACCCTTGGGGGAAAAACTGTTTTTT.

V and J are TRBV15 and TRBJ2-7; 12 bases are a match to TRBD2. Germline CDR1 and CDR2: LNHNV and YYDKDF (reference sequence). V dropped 1 base and J dropped 6; count of bases not matched to a gene: 4. This CDR3 has 15 residues. The CDR3 region is CATSRGGLAGGEQYF. Written as DNA, the CDR3 is TGTGCCACCAGCAGAGGGGGACTAGCGGGCGGCGAGCAGTACTTC. Looking up the rest from reference TRBV15 and TRBJ2-7 gives the full variable domain: DAMVIQNPRYQVTQFGKPVTLSCSQTLNHNVMYWYQQKSSQAPKLLFHYYDKDFNNEADTPDNFQSRRPNTSFCFLDIRSPGLGDTAMYLCATSRGGLAGGEQYFGPGTRLTVT.

A single count supports this clonotype. The chain couples TRBV15 to TRBJ1-5; TRBD1 might be the D (5 bases). CDR3 length: 16 residues. Germline lookup yields CDR1 LNHNV and CDR2 YYDKDF (reference sequence). The ends were cut back, 2 bases at V and 10 bases at J, with 21 bases in the middle. CDR3 in DNA: TGTGCCACCAGCAGACCGTTTGATGGGGCCATGCAACCCCAGCATTTT. As protein: CATSRPFDGAMQPQHF.

As concerns this clonotype: This may arise from a read error, as a much more abundant clone is one base away. The chain links TRBV7-9 to TRBJ2-7; D unclear. The CDR3 spans 14 residues. Germline V gene sequence: CDR1 SEHNR, CDR2 FQNEAQ (reference sequence). V shed 4 bases and J shed 6 bases, with 16 bases lying between them. Here the CDR3 reads CASSWTPAIGEQYF. DNA of the CDR3: TGTGCCAGCAGCTGGACCCCGGCTATCGGCGAGCAGTACTTC.

The table lists this clonotype with a few counts. V and J are TRBV7-9 and TRBJ2-5; D is tentatively TRBD1 or TRBD2 (6 bases each). Germline CDR1 is SEHNR and CDR2 is FQNEAQ (reference sequence). The ends were cut back, 1 base at V and 10 bases at J, with 13 bases in the middle. This CDR3 is built from 13 residues. CDR3 nucleotide sequence: TGTGCCAGCAGCTTAGAGAGCGAGGGGGGCCAGTACTTC. Translating it yields CASSLESEGGQYF.